Following are 21 T cell receptor beta chains from one sample sequenced in a study of memory CD4+ T cells and cytomegalovirus serostatus. Generated by immunoSEQ multiplex PCR, the TCRdb table keeps only in-frame clones and is missing some. The data contain around 62,000 clones, roughly three quarters of them singletons. Single viable CD3+CD4+CD8-CD45RO+ cells were sorted as the memory CD4+ T cells. The sample comprised memory CD4+ T cells from blood. Source of these receptors: an adult in good health and CMV-seropositive.

The chain joins TRBV7-2 to TRBJ2-7; no definite D call. Trimming cost V 4 bases and J 6 bases, with 10 bases left between them. Germline values: CDR1 SGHTA, CDR2 FQGNSA. The CDR3 consists of 12 residues. This CDR3 is CASSSTPGEQYF. In nucleotides, the CDR3 is TGTGCCAGCAGCTCTACACCTGGCGAGCAGTACTTC.

This clone was seen a handful of times. This chain joins TRBV18 and TRBJ1-3, with 7 bases identical to TRBD1. CDR3 length equals 18 residues. Germline V gene data show CDR1 as KGHSH and CDR2 as LQKENI. Trimming took 6 bases from V and 0 from J; bases not matched to a gene: 14. The DNA of the CDR3 is TGTGCCAGCTCCCCCGCCGCAGGGACAGACGCCTCTGGAAACACCATATATTTT. As protein: CASSPAAGTDASGNTIYF.

V gene TRBV19 combines with J gene TRBJ1-4, with TRBD1 matching over 8 bases. Trimming removed 3 bases from V and 6 bases from J; junction bases left unmatched: 3. CDR1 and CDR2 (germline): LNHDA, SQIVND (reference sequence). The CDR3 spans 14 residues. CDR3: CASSIDRGDEKLFF. For the CDR3, the DNA is TGTGCCAGTAGTATTGACAGGGGTGATGAAAAACTGTTTTTT.

The V call is TRBV18, the J call TRBJ2-5; D remains unclear. V was pared by 8 bases and J by 3 bases, with 13 bases between. This CDR3 has 13 residues. CDR1 and CDR2 from the germline V gene are KGHSH and LQKENI. The CDR3 spells CASQKGREETQYF. CDR3 sequence (DNA): TGTGCCAGCCAAAAAGGTAGAGAAGAGACCCAGTACTTC.

CDR3 sequence reads: CASSSPGFNEKLFF. DNA for the CDR3: TGTGCCAGCAGTTCACCCGGTTTCAATGAAAAACTGTTTTTT. The chain recombines TRBV6-1 with TRBJ1-4; D is uncertain. The CDR3 totals 14 residues. V lost 5 bases, J lost 5 bases, and 12 bases lay in between. Germline loops: CDR1 MNHNS, CDR2 SASEGT.

This clone was counted once. The chain has TRBV7-3 and TRBJ2-1; TRBD1 aligns across 9 bases. Germline trimming cut 4 bases from V and 12 bases from J; bases unmatched to any gene: 10. The germline gives CDR1 SGHTA, CDR2 FQGTGA. This CDR3 spans 14 amino acids. CDR3 nucleotides: TGTGCCAGCAGCTCAACGGGACAGGGAGAGCGGCAGTTCTTC. Encoded protein: CASSSTGQGERQFF.

The chain employs TRBV7-2 and TRBJ2-5; D not resolved. The germline V gene encodes CDR1 SGHTA and CDR2 FQGNSA. The CDR3 is 14 amino acids. V was pared by 1 base and J by 5 bases, with 11 bases between. The CDR3 reads CASSLGIGEETQYF. The CDR3 DNA is TGTGCCAGCAGCTTAGGGATAGGAGAGGAGACCCAGTACTTC.

This clone was observed a handful of times. This rearrangement joins TRBV4-3 to TRBJ1-5, with D tentatively TRBD1 (5 bases). Germline CDR1 LGHNA, CDR2 YSLEER. The CDR3 sequence is 15 residues long. V lost 0 bases and J 7 bases, leaving 13 bases between the germline ends. The CDR3 is CASSQELRGDQPQHF. CDR3 nucleotides: TGCGCCAGCAGCCAAGAGTTACGGGGGGACCAGCCCCAGCATTTT.

The rearrangement links TRBV7-8 to TRBJ2-1, with a possible D match to TRBD2 (7 bases). The CDR3 loop spans 17 amino acids. V dropped 1 base and J dropped 7 bases, with 20 bases sitting between them. Germline assignment: CDR1 SGHVS and CDR2 FQNEAQ. CDR3 sequence: CASSLGVRGGQWNEQFF. In DNA form, the CDR3 reads TGTGCCAGCAGCTTAGGGGTGAGGGGGGGTCAATGGAATGAGCAGTTCTTC.

J is TRBJ2-1 and V is TRBV7-2, with D perhaps matching TRBD2 (6 bases). The CDR3 loop spans 14 amino acids. The ends were cut back, 3 bases at V and 5 bases at J, with 11 bases in the middle. Germline CDR1 and CDR2: SGHTA and FQGNSA. CDR3 amino acids: CASSFSRLDNEQFF. The CDR3 coding sequence is TGTGCCAGCAGCTTTAGCAGACTAGACAATGAGCAGTTCTTC.

The chain is built from TRBV5-4 and TRBJ2-7; D uncertain. Germline V lookup: CDR1 SGHNT, CDR2 YYREEE (reference sequence). The V end was cut by 0 bases, the J end by 3 bases, with 13 bases between. There are 15 residues in the CDR3. In DNA, the CDR3 is TGTGCCAGCAGCTTGGGGCTTTACTCAGACTACGAGCAGTACTTC. It encodes CASSLGLYSDYEQYF.

The chain recombines TRBV7-6 with TRBJ2-2; 7 nucleotides match TRBD1. Germline V gene lookup returns CDR1 SGHVS and CDR2 FNYEAQ. After removal of 0 bases from V and 7 bases from J, the junction contained 5 bases not matched to a gene. The CDR3 contains 15 residues. As DNA, the CDR3 is TGTGCCAGCAGCTTAGCACAGGGGAGTAACGGGGAGCTGTTTTTT. Translating gives CASSLAQGSNGELFF. The full variable domain, rest sourced from reference TRBV7-6 and TRBJ2-2, is GAGVSQSPRYKVTKRGQDVALRCDPISGHVSLYWYRQALGQGPEFLTYFNYEAQQDKSGLPNDRFSAERPEGSISTLTIQRTEQRDSAMYRCASSLAQGSNGELFFGEGSRLTVL.

This clone was observed a few times. J is TRBJ1-4 and V is TRBV7-2; possible D gene TRBD1, 6 bases. V was clipped by 5 bases and J by 7 bases, with 17 bases between them. The CDR3 has 15 amino acids. The germline gives CDR1 SGHTA, CDR2 FQGNSA. The CDR3 DNA is TGTGCCAGCAGCCCTACGACAGGAGCAGGTGAAAAACTGTTTTTT. Translation: CASSPTTGAGEKLFF.

The chain links TRBV9 to TRBJ2-7; 8 nucleotides match TRBD1. V dropped 6 bases and J dropped 5; count of bases not matched to a gene: 7. The CDR3 has 13 residues. CDR1 and CDR2 (germline): SGDLS, YYNGEE. The CDR3 region is CASTGQGSHEQYF. CDR3 nucleotides: TGTGCCAGCACAGGACAGGGTTCTCACGAGCAGTACTTC.

The chain recombines TRBV28 with TRBJ1-5, with TRBD1 matching over 8 bases. CDR1 MDHEN and CDR2 SYDVKM come from the germline V gene. V trimming: 5 bases; J trimming: 1 base; junction bases outside the gene matches: 13. The CDR3 is made up of 18 amino acids. CDR3 bases: TGTGCCAGCAGTCCACGGACAGGGATGGGAAGGAGCAATCAGCCCCAGCATTTT. Amino acid sequence: CASSPRTGMGRSNQPQHF.

The genes are TRBV30 and TRBJ1-5; 7 bases are a match to TRBD1. Germline CDR1 reads GTSNPN; CDR2 reads SVGIG (reference sequence). Germline trimming cut 2 bases from V and 7 bases from J; bases unmatched to any gene: 11. CDR3 length: 15 residues. The CDR3 nucleotides are TGTGCCTGGAGTCTCAGGGGGAGGACAGGCCAGCCCCAGCATTTT. Residues: CAWSLRGRTGQPQHF.

This clone was found a few times. The chain links TRBV6-1 to TRBJ2-1; no clear D gene. Germline CDR1 and CDR2: MNHNS and SASEGT. CDR3 length: 15 residues. Trimming took off 3 bases at V and 2 bases at J, with 11 bases between the two ends. CDR3 bases: TGTGCCAGCAGTGAGGAAGGGTTTACCTACAATGAGCAGTTCTTC. Protein: CASSEEGFTYNEQFF.

The chain carries TRBV11-2 and TRBJ1-2; 10 nucleotides agree with TRBD1. The CDR3 is 13 residues long. Per germline, CDR1 SGHAT and CDR2 FQNNGV. Trimming cost V 10 bases and J 4 bases; bases outside gene matches: 6. The CDR3 coding sequence is TGTGCCACCGGGGACAGGGGATCCTATGGCTACACCTTC. It yields the protein CATGDRGSYGYTF.

The chain joins TRBV28 to TRBJ1-5, with TRBD1 identical over 7 bases. This CDR3 region has 14 residues. The J segment lost 4 bases and the V segment lost 7 bases, leaving 7 bases of the junction unmatched. Germline assignment: CDR1 MDHEN and CDR2 SYDVKM. The CDR3 sequence is CASTDRVGNQPQHF. CDR3 sequence (DNA): TGTGCCAGCACTGACAGGGTAGGAAATCAGCCCCAGCATTTT.

The V and J genes are TRBV5-6 and TRBJ1-2; possibly TRBD1 for D (5 bases). The germline V gene has CDR1 SGHDT and CDR2 YYEEEE. Deletions cut 4 bases from V and 3 bases from J, with 13 bases between. The CDR3 has 14 amino acids. The chain's CDR3 is CASSRLGVDYGYTF. CDR3 in DNA: TGTGCCAGCAGCCGTCTGGGGGTGGACTATGGCTACACCTTC.

This clone has a handful of counts. The V gene is TRBV28, the J gene TRBJ1-2, with D tentatively TRBD1 (6 bases). Trimming removed 3 bases from V and 3 bases from J, with 11 bases in between. The CDR3 is made up of 14 amino acids. Germline CDR1 reads MDHEN; CDR2 reads SYDVKM. CDR3 bases: TGTGCCAGCAGTTTCGCCGCAGGGGACTATGGCTACACCTTC. Protein: CASSFAAGDYGYTF.